This note documents a single T cell receptor beta chain sequence. Together with a sample-barcoded 5' primer, a J-beta primer mix was included in a second PCR lasting roughly 7 to 11 cycles. TCRdb reprocessed the 5' RACE reads via MiXCR and lists one record per CDR3 protein. The sample records 1.5 million or so distinct CDR3 sequences, around 42% being singletons. The sample is drawn from a study of blood T cells in healthy people across ages. The CDR3 spans 18 residues. Germline V CDR1 and CDR2: MNHEY, SVGAGI. The V end was cut by 0 bases, the J end by 7 bases, with 24 bases between. The sequencing input was blood. The TCR originated in a woman under 30 in good health. The genes are TRBV6-5 and TRBJ1-1, with a possible D match to TRBD1 (6 bases). The CDR3 region is CASSYSWGRGAQRGEAFF. The CDR3 coding sequence is TGTGCCAGCAGTTACTCATGGGGACGGGGGGCTCAGAGAGGTGAAGCTTTCTTT.